A selection of T cell receptor beta chains follows, all from one sample in a study of cytomegalovirus exposure and HLA in healthy donors. Assay used: immunoSEQ multiplex PCR; TCRdb lists only in-frame clones, some missing. The repertoire has around 200,000 clones, around 89% of them found once; the top ten carry over 0.95%. Material for sequencing was PBMCs. The receptors shown here come from a woman between 18 and 30 years old in good health and CMV-seronegative. Each CDR3 is given with its conserved first and last residue. The D gene is left open where the match is weak. Expanded clones get a size class; other rows say once, few or many, or leave the size out.

v_call	j_call	clone_size	d_call	cdr3_aa	cdr3_nt
TRBV11-3	TRBJ1-1	-	TRBD1	CASSPRTGWNTEAFF	TGTGCCAGCAGCCCCCGGACAGGGTGGAACACTGAAGCTTTCTTT
TRBV6-1	TRBJ2-7	-	-	CASSEWASLSYEQYF	TGTGCCAGCAGTGAATGGGCAAGCTTGTCCTACGAGCAGTACTTC
TRBV10-1	TRBJ1-1	-	-	CASSESMAMNTEAFF	TGCGCCAGCAGTGAGTCAATGGCCATGAACACTGAAGCTTTCTTT
TRBV29-1	TRBJ2-1	-	TRBD1	CSVGDRTGDEQFF	TGCAGCGTGGGGGACAGGACAGGGGATGAGCAGTTCTTC
TRBV7-2	TRBJ2-2	-	TRBD2	CASRSPGTRYTGELFF	TGTGCCAGCAGGTCCCCCGGGACTAGGTACACCGGGGAGCTGTTTTTT
TRBV4-2	TRBJ1-5	-	-	CASSQDRASNQPQHF	TGTGCCAGCAGCCAAGATCGAGCTAGCAATCAGCCCCAGCATTTT
TRBV27	TRBJ2-3	-	TRBD1	CASSSTGFGDTQYF	TGTGCCAGCAGTTCGACAGGGTTTGGAGATACGCAGTATTTT
TRBV6-5	TRBJ2-7	-	TRBD1	CASSYSATGAEQYF	TGTGCCAGCAGTTATTCCGCGACAGGGGCCGAGCAGTACTTC
TRBV7-6	TRBJ2-3	-	TRBD2	CASSLLAGGVTDTQYF	TGTGCCAGCAGCTTACTAGCGGGGGGAGTCACAGATACGCAGTATTTT
TRBV4-2	TRBJ2-1	-	-	CASSQRLSSYNEQFF	TGTGCCAGCAGCCAACGCCTCAGCTCCTACAATGAGCAGTTCTTC
TRBV4-1	TRBJ2-7	-	TRBD2	CASSQRLAINEQYF	TGCGCCAGCAGCCAAAGACTAGCGATAAACGAGCAGTACTTC
TRBV11-2	TRBJ1-5	few	-	CASSLESASAQHF	TGTGCCAGCAGCTTAGAGTCCGCCAGTGCCCAGCATTTT
TRBV5-1	TRBJ1-6	-	TRBD1	CASSQGVGANSPLHF	TGCGCCAGCAGCCAGGGGGTCGGAGCCAATTCACCCCTCCACTTT
TRBV9	TRBJ1-4	-	-	CASSVRATNEKLFF	TGTGCCAGCAGCGTACGAGCAACTAATGAAAAACTGTTTTTT
TRBV13	TRBJ2-1	-	-	CASSSTPRGLAYNEQFF	TGTGCCAGCAGCTCGACCCCCCGCGGGCTAGCGTACAATGAGCAGTTCTTC
TRBV6-5	TRBJ1-4	-	-	CASTKGGAGNEKLFF	TGTGCCAGCACCAAAGGGGGGGCTGGTAATGAAAAACTGTTTTTT
TRBV27	TRBJ2-3	-	-	CASSFGGVWSSDTQYF	TGTGCCAGCAGTTTTGGAGGAGTATGGTCGTCGGATACGCAGTATTTT
TRBV27	TRBJ1-2	-	TRBD1	CASSFIDRGRGYTF	TGTGCCAGCAGTTTTATCGACAGGGGGCGGGGCTACACCTTC
TRBV5-1	TRBJ2-1	once	-	CASSLGQTGPNEQFF	TGCGCCAGCAGCTTGGGACAGACAGGACCCAATGAGCAGTTCTTC
TRBV7-8	TRBJ2-5	-	TRBD2	CASSLSAGVVTQYF	TGTGCCAGCAGCTTATCAGCGGGAGTGGTAACCCAGTACTTC
TRBV5-4	TRBJ2-3	-	TRBD2	CASRPGRGSGTDTQYF	TGTGCCAGCAGACCCGGGAGGGGTTCTGGCACAGATACGCAGTATTTT
TRBV10-1	TRBJ2-7	few	-	CASSEEGAQYF	TGCGCCAGCAGTGAGGAGGGAGCCCAGTACTTC
TRBV19	TRBJ2-1	-	-	CASSKGVNNEQFF	TGTGCCAGTAGTAAGGGGGTGAACAATGAGCAGTTCTTC
TRBV27	TRBJ2-2	-	TRBD1	CASSNTPGQGTTGELFF	TGTGCCAGCAGTAATACGCCGGGACAGGGGACCACCGGGGAGCTGTTTTTT
TRBV20-1	TRBJ1-1	-	-	CSALREPEAFF	TGCAGTGCTCTGAGGGAGCCCGAAGCTTTCTTT
TRBV13	TRBJ1-6	once	TRBD1	CASSSVGQEGSYSPLHF	TGTGCCAGCAGCTCCGTCGGACAGGAAGGGAGTTATTCACCCCTCCACTTT
TRBV4-1	TRBJ1-1	-	-	CASSQVVGADTEAFF	TGCGCCAGCAGCCAAGTCGTGGGGGCTGACACTGAAGCTTTCTTT
TRBV4-1	TRBJ1-5	-	TRBD1	CASSPTGGNQPQHF	TGCGCCAGCAGCCCCACAGGGGGCAATCAGCCCCAGCATTTT